Below are 24 T cell receptor beta chains sequenced from a single sample in a study of T cells in Graves' hyperthyroidism and ophthalmopathy. RNA transcripts yielded amplified TCR beta CDR3 regions. In the first-round RT-PCR of the TCR CDR3, the HTBI primer set was used. TCRdb re-called the multiplex PCR reads through MiXCR, storing one row per CDR3 protein. The table shows roughly 500,000 distinct CDR3 sequences, with 35% to 50% occurring only once. The sequenced sample consisted of peripheral blood or thyroid tissue (not recorded which). The receptors were gathered from an adult woman with Graves' disease, either hyperthyroidism or ophthalmopathy (not recorded which).

The chain links TRBV7-6 to TRBJ2-2; 11 bases agree with TRBD2. The CDR3 extends over 15 amino acids. Germline assignment: CDR1 SGHVS and CDR2 FNYEAQ. V lost 5 bases and J lost 5; bases outside the gene matches: 4. The CDR3 nucleotides are TGTGCCAGCAGCCATACTAGCGGGAGAACCGGGGAGCTGTTTTTT. Encoded protein: CASSHTSGRTGELFF.

This clonotype has just a few counts. This chain joins TRBV4-1 and TRBJ1-3, with 7 bases identical to TRBD1. This CDR3 is 16 amino acids long. The J segment lost 8 bases and the V segment lost 0 bases, leaving 10 bases of the junction unmatched. Germline V gene data show CDR1 as MGHRA and CDR2 as YSYEKL. Here the CDR3 reads CASSQEAGRGLDTIYF. In DNA form, the CDR3 reads TGCGCCAGCAGCCAAGAAGCAGGCAGGGGGTTAGACACCATATATTTT.

This clonotype was seen just once. V and J are TRBV11-1 and TRBJ1-5, with unresolved D. Trimming pared 1 base from V and 0 bases from J, leaving 10 bases between. Germline V CDR1 and CDR2: SGHAT, FQDESV (reference sequence). The CDR3 is 16 residues long. CDR3 sequence (DNA): TGTGCCAGCAGCTTAGGCGAACAGAATAGCAATCAGCCCCAGCATTTT. It translates to CASSLGEQNSNQPQHF.

This clonotype was recorded at least ten times. The CDR3 region is CASSLWTAPSETQYF. As DNA, the CDR3 is TGTGCCAGCAGCCTCTGGACAGCCCCAAGTGAGACCCAGTACTTC. The gene calls are TRBV9 and TRBJ2-5; TRBD1 is a possible D gene (6 bases). This CDR3 comprises 15 residues. The V end was cut by 4 bases, the J end by 5 bases, with 18 bases between. Germline V gene lookup returns CDR1 SGDLS and CDR2 YYNGEE.

V and J are TRBV7-2 and TRBJ1-3, with D tentatively TRBD1 (6 bases). Trimming removed 3 bases at V and 8 bases at J, with 17 bases between. Germline CDR1 is SGHTA and CDR2 is FQGNSA. CDR3 size: 15 residues. The chain's CDR3 is CASSLDGQPSDTIYF. The DNA for the CDR3 is TGTGCCAGCAGCTTGGATGGACAGCCGTCGGACACCATATATTTT.

This clonotype was recorded a few times. The chain combines TRBV10-2 with TRBJ1-1; D not certain. There are 14 residues in the CDR3. Trimming shortened V by 7 bases and J by 4 bases, and 16 bases separated the two germline ends. CDR1 is WSHSY and CDR2 is SAAADI in the germline V gene. CDR3 bases: TGCGCCAGCACCCGGACGGATTTGGGCACTGAAGCTTTCTTT. Residues: CASTRTDLGTEAFF.

In its sample, this clonotype was seen many times. V and J are TRBV24-1 and TRBJ2-3; D possibly matches TRBD1 or TRBD2 (5 bases each). Trimming shortened V by 0 bases and J by 3 bases, and 12 bases separated the two germline ends. The CDR3 totals 16 residues. Germline-derived CDR1 and CDR2 are KGHDR and SFDVKD. The CDR3 region has the DNA TGTGCCACCAGTGATTTGGGCAGGGACGGGACAGATACGCAGTATTTT. This codes for CATSDLGRDGTDTQYF.

The rearrangement uses TRBV25-1 and TRBJ2-6; D is uncertain. Germline assignment: CDR1 MGHDK and CDR2 SYGVNS. V was cut by 4 bases and J by 0 bases, with 10 bases left in between. The CDR3 runs 16 residues. The CDR3 spells CASSALVGSGANVLTF. CDR3 in DNA: TGTGCCAGCAGTGCTTTAGTGGGCTCTGGGGCCAACGTCCTGACTTTC. Full variable domain (missing parts from reference TRBV25-1 and TRBJ2-6): EADIYQTPRYLVIGTGKKITLECSQTMGHDKMYWYQQDPGMELHLIHYSYGVNSTEKGDLSSESTVSRIRTEHFPLTLESARPSHTSQYLCASSALVGSGANVLTFGAGSRLTVL.

The sample holds many counts of this clonotype. This sequence joins TRBV4-1 and TRBJ1-3; a weak D match, TRBD1 (5 bases). Germline V gene sequence: CDR1 MGHRA, CDR2 YSYEKL. V lost 0 bases to trimming and J lost 5 bases, with 14 bases between them. This CDR3 contains 16 residues. CDR3 amino acids: CASSQEGTGARNTIYF. The CDR3 nucleotides read TGCGCCAGCAGCCAAGAAGGGACCGGGGCTCGAAACACCATATATTTT.

In this sample, this clonotype turned up many times. The J gene is TRBJ2-5, the V gene TRBV20-1, with 10 bases identical to TRBD2. Germline V gene data show CDR1 as DFQATT and CDR2 as SNEGSKA (reference sequence). The J segment lost 3 bases and the V segment lost 2 bases, leaving 6 bases of the junction unmatched. CDR3 size: 15 residues. The CDR3 nucleotides are TGCAGTGCTAGATTGACTAGCGGGCTCAAAGAGACCCAGTACTTC. Its protein is CSARLTSGLKETQYF.

This clonotype has more than one count but fewer than ten. The chain carries TRBV28 and TRBJ1-4, with TRBD1 identical over 9 bases. V shed 6 bases and J 7 bases; nucleotides not matched to a gene: 9. Germline assignment: CDR1 MDHEN and CDR2 SYDVKM. CDR3 length: 15 residues. Here the CDR3 DNA reads TGTGCCAGCAGCGAGGACGGGACAGGGAGTGAAAAACTGTTTTTT. Amino acid sequence: CASSEDGTGSEKLFF.

As for this clonotype: As the CDR3 is not closed by the conserved phenylalanine or tryptophan, this likely results from a read error. It is unclear where the CDR3 begins or ends on the DNA, so no DNA is shown, and the CDR3 is as TCRdb lists it. This rearrangement joins TRBV7-3 to TRBJ2-5; TRBD2 is the table's D call, not checked against the DNA. Looked up from germline, CDR1 is SGHTA and CDR2 is FQGTGA. The CDR3 is 8 residues long, ends included. The CDR3 protein is CASTSLAG.

The genes are TRBV7-2 and TRBJ1-1; D possibly corresponds to TRBD1 (5 bases). V was cut by 5 bases and J by 4 bases, with 14 bases left in between. Germline assignment: CDR1 SGHTA and CDR2 FQGNSA. The CDR3 covers 14 residues. CDR3 coding DNA: TGTGCCAGCAGCCAGACAGCCCGTGGCACTGAAGCTTTCTTT. Residues: CASSQTARGTEAFF.

Concerning this clonotype itself: A much more abundant neighbour one base away suggests this may be a read error. This sequence joins TRBV7-2 and TRBJ2-2; 10 nucleotides agree with TRBD2. V shed 5 bases, J shed 5 bases, and the junction held 8 bases outside the gene matches. The CDR3 covers 16 residues. Germline lookup yields CDR1 SGHTA and CDR2 FQGNSA. CDR3 nucleotides: TGTGCCAGCAGCCGAACTAGCGGGGTAGCAACCGGGGAGCTGTTTTTT. Its translation is CASSRTSGVATGELFF.

This clonotype showed up just a few times. The chain uses TRBV2 and TRBJ2-7; D remains ambiguous. Germline lookup yields CDR1 SNHLY and CDR2 FYNNEI. The CDR3 sequence is 12 residues long. The germline V and J ends were trimmed by 6 bases and 2 bases, with 8 bases remaining between them. The CDR3 DNA reads as TGTGCCAGCAGAGGAGTCCCCTACGAGCAGTACTTC. This sequence encodes CASRGVPYEQYF.

The chain combines TRBV2 with TRBJ2-5, with 7 bases identical to TRBD1. The J segment lost 5 bases and the V segment lost 1 base, leaving 4 bases of the junction unmatched. The germline V gene has CDR1 SNHLY and CDR2 FYNNEI. CDR3 size: 14 residues. The CDR3: CASSEDRGAETQYF. In DNA, the CDR3 is TGTGCCAGCAGTGAAGACAGGGGTGCGGAGACCCAGTACTTC.

This clonotype came up once. The J gene is TRBJ1-1, the V gene TRBV7-9; D not resolved. The germline gives CDR1 SEHNR, CDR2 FQNEAQ (reference sequence). V dropped 5 bases and J dropped 1 base, with 11 bases sitting between them. CDR3 length equals 14 residues. CDR3 nucleotides: TGTGCCAGCAGCGACAAGGGAGAGAACACTGAAGCTTTCTTT. Its translation is CASSDKGENTEAFF. Full variable domain (remainder filled in from reference TRBV7-9 and TRBJ1-1): DTGVSQNPRHKITKRGQNVTFRCDPISEHNRLYWYRQTLGQGPEFLTYFQNEAQLEKSRLLSDRFSAERPKGSFSTLEIQRTEQGDSAMYLCASSDKGENTEAFFGQGTRLTVV.

This clonotype was seen repeatedly, ten times or more. CDR3 sequence reads: CASSQGGLNTEAFF. In DNA, the CDR3 is TGCGCCAGCAGCCAAGGGGGGCTGAACACTGAAGCTTTCTTT. The rearrangement uses TRBV4-1 and TRBJ1-1; weak D call: TRBD1 (6 bases). The CDR3 has 14 amino acids. Germline values: CDR1 MGHRA, CDR2 YSYEKL. Trimming took 1 base from V and 0 from J, leaving 6 bases between them.

V is TRBV5-1 and J is TRBJ2-2, with 11 bases matching TRBD2. The CDR3 length is 14 residues. The germline gives CDR1 SGHRS, CDR2 YFSETQ. V shed 5 bases and J 7 bases; nucleotides not matched to a gene: 4. The CDR3 bases are TGCGCCAGCAGACTAGCGGGAGTCGACGGGGAGCTGTTTTTT. It is translated as CASRLAGVDGELFF. The complete variable domain, with remaining parts taken from reference TRBV5-1 and TRBJ2-2, reads KAGVTQTPRYLIKTRGQQVTLSCSPISGHRSVSWYQQTPGQGLQFLFEYFSETQRNKGNFPGRFSGRQFSNSRSEMNVSTLELGDSALYLCASRLAGVDGELFFGEGSRLTVL.

Concerning this clonotype itself: This may stem from a read error, because a much larger clone lies one nucleotide away. This chain links TRBV6-1 with TRBJ1-3; TRBD1 might be the D (6 bases). Per the germline V gene, CDR1 is MNHNS and CDR2 is SASEGT. This CDR3 comprises 16 residues. V dropped 6 bases and J dropped 0 bases, with 15 bases sitting between them. The CDR3 coding sequence is TGTGCCAGCAGCAGAGCACAGGGCTTCTCTGGAAACACCATATATTTT. Translating it yields CASSRAQGFSGNTIYF.

The rearrangement joins TRBV20-1 to TRBJ2-5; TRBD1 agrees at 8 bases. Trimming removed 5 bases from V and 3 bases from J; junction bases left unmatched: 11. Per the germline V gene, CDR1 is DFQATT and CDR2 is SNEGSKA (reference sequence). This CDR3 spans 15 amino acids. The CDR3 DNA reads TGCAGTGCTCAAGGCCCCGACAGGGGCGAAGAGACCCAGTACTTC. Its translation is CSAQGPDRGEETQYF.

The chain has TRBV5-1 and TRBJ1-1, with D possibly TRBD1 on 5 matching bases. Germline CDR1 reads SGHRS; CDR2 reads YFSETQ. This CDR3 region has 13 residues. V was pared by 4 bases and J by 4 bases, with 11 bases between. Here the CDR3 reads CASSEPTGTEAFF. In nucleotides, the CDR3 is TGCGCCAGCAGCGAACCAACAGGCACTGAAGCTTTCTTT.

This clonotype was counted a few times. This chain uses TRBV7-8 with TRBJ1-1; D gene uncertain. V was cut by 5 bases and J by 0 bases, with 7 bases left in between. The CDR3 covers 13 residues. The germline V gene encodes CDR1 SGHVS and CDR2 FQNEAQ. The CDR3 DNA follows: TGTGCCAGCAGCCACATAATGAACACTGAAGCTTTCTTT. This codes for CASSHIMNTEAFF.

The chain has TRBV15 and TRBJ2-5; 10 bases fit TRBD2. The CDR3 has 13 amino acids. The V segment lost 11 bases and the J segment 5 bases; nucleotides outside the gene matches: 8. Germline CDR1 and CDR2: LNHNV and YYDKDF (reference sequence). The DNA of the CDR3 is TGTGCCTACCAGTCTAGCGGGAGCGAGACCCAGTACTTC. Translated: CAYQSSGSETQYF.